This record covers a single T cell receptor (beta chain). The data are from a study of cytomegalovirus exposure and HLA in healthy donors. The primer mix had 60 Vbeta and 13 Jbeta primers. Profiled with immunoSEQ multiplex PCR; TCRdb holds only in-frame clones, not every one. The sample shows more than 95,000 clones, roughly 9.1% of them seen only once. Germline V gene data show CDR1 as SGHTA and CDR2 as FQGNSA. The CDR3 sequence is 15 residues long. The junction had 9 bases not matched to a gene; V was cut back by 5 bases and J by 7 bases. Specimen: PBMCs. V gene TRBV7-2 combines with J gene TRBJ2-2; TRBD2 matches at 8 bases. This clonotype was obtained from a man aged 35 to 55 in good health and CMV-seropositive. CDR3 in DNA: TGTGCCAGCAGCGCGGGACTAGGGAGAGTCGGGGAGCTGTTTTTT. As protein: CASSAGLGRVGELFF.